A single sample is the source of the 15 T cell receptor beta chains below, sequenced in a study of T cells after yellow fever vaccination. TCRdb called the 5' RACE reads again in MiXCR, with one record for every CDR3 protein. The sample consists of some 260,000 distinct CDR3 sequences, approximately 5.2% of them appearing once. Sequenced material: CD4+ T cells sorted from PBMCs, taken on the day of the yellow fever booster vaccination. These receptors were collected from a man younger than 30 who received the YFV17D yellow fever vaccine.

This clonotype was seen many times. V is TRBV5-1 and J is TRBJ1-1, with unresolved D. The CDR3 has 14 residues. From germline, CDR1 is SGHRS and CDR2 YFSETQ. V was shortened by 1 base and J by 1 base, with 8 bases between the two germline ends. CDR3 amino acids: CASSLRLGNTEAFF. The CDR3 nucleotides are TGCGCCAGCAGCTTGCGGCTTGGGAACACTGAAGCTTTCTTT.

This clonotype was seen ten or more times. The rearrangement uses TRBV29-1 and TRBJ2-5; either TRBD1 or TRBD2 may fit D (5 bases each). The CDR3 covers 12 residues. Deletions cut 7 bases from V and 4 bases from J, with 13 bases between. CDR1 is SQVTM and CDR2 is ANQGSEA in the germline V gene. The CDR3 region has the DNA TGCAGCGCCTGGGGGACCGGAGAGACCCAGTACTTC. Its translation is CSAWGTGETQYF.

This clonotype was counted a few times. This chain joins TRBV29-1 and TRBJ2-4, with D perhaps being TRBD1 or TRBD2 (6 bases each). Germline values: CDR1 SQVTM, CDR2 ANQGSEA. This CDR3 region has 14 residues. The V and J ends lost 3 bases and 5 bases respectively, with 14 bases between them. DNA for the CDR3: TGCAGCGTTGAGCCGGGGGCTCGGGAAAACATTCAGTACTTC. Its protein is CSVEPGARENIQYF.

This clonotype was detected only a few times. The chain has TRBV25-1 and TRBJ2-2; 8 nucleotides match TRBD1. CDR1 is MGHDK and CDR2 is SYGVNS in the germline V gene. The CDR3 covers 14 residues. V lost 5 bases and J lost 6; bases outside the gene matches: 5. The CDR3 here is CASSRTGWAGELFF. The CDR3 nucleotides are TGTGCCAGCAGTCGGACAGGGTGGGCCGGGGAGCTGTTTTTT.

This clonotype came up many times. The CDR3 here is CASSRLGQGYEQYV. The CDR3 bases are TGTGCCAGCAGCCGACTCGGACAGGGCTACGAGCAGTACGTC. The chain has TRBV6-2 or TRBV6-3 and TRBJ2-7, with 8 positions matching TRBD1. The CDR3 covers 14 residues. V shed 6 bases and J 3 bases; nucleotides not matched to a gene: 7. The germline V gene encodes CDR1 MNHEY and CDR2 SVGEGT.

This clonotype has a count of ten or more. The genes are TRBV5-1 and TRBJ2-1; no reliable D call. Between the trimmed V and J ends, which lost 0 bases and 4 bases, there was a span of 5 bases. There are 13 residues in the CDR3. Looked up from germline, CDR1 is SGHRS and CDR2 is YFSETQ. CDR3 bases: TGCGCCAGCAGCTTGGTCCGATACAATGAGCAGTTCTTC. As protein: CASSLVRYNEQFF. The variable domain in full, completed from reference TRBV5-1 and TRBJ2-1, reads KAGVTQTPRYLIKTRGQQVTLSCSPISGHRSVSWYQQTPGQGLQFLFEYFSETQRNKGNFPGRFSGRQFSNSRSEMNVSTLELGDSALYLCASSLVRYNEQFFGPGTRLTVL.

This clonotype was counted ten times or more. The chain uses TRBV12-3 or TRBV12-4 and TRBJ1-5, with D possibly matching TRBD1 (5 bases). V was trimmed by 6 bases and J by 6 bases, leaving 15 bases between them. The CDR3 is made up of 14 amino acids. The CDR3 protein is CASRFGGTAQPQHF. The CDR3 DNA sequence: TGTGCCAGCAGGTTCGGGGGGACGGCTCAGCCCCAGCATTTT.

In its sample, this clonotype was seen many times. The chain joins TRBV12-3 or TRBV12-4 to TRBJ2-4; D unclear. The CDR3 runs 14 residues. Trimming shortened V by 5 bases and J by 0 bases, and 8 bases separated the two germline ends. The CDR3 DNA follows: TGTGCCAGCAGTATCATCTTAGCCAAAAACATTCAGTACTTC. It yields the protein CASSIILAKNIQYF.

The chain combines TRBV12-3 or TRBV12-4 with TRBJ2-7; the match to TRBD1 covers 9 bases. The junction had 3 bases not matched to a gene; V was cut back by 3 bases and J by 3 bases. CDR3 length equals 14 residues. CDR3 DNA sequence: TGTGCCAGCAGTTTTTGGGACAGGGTCTACGAGCAGTACTTC. Its translation: CASSFWDRVYEQYF.

The table lists this clonotype with a few counts. This chain links TRBV20-1 with TRBJ2-5; a weak D match, TRBD1 (7 bases). The CDR3 contains 15 residues. The germline V gene has CDR1 DFQATT and CDR2 SNEGSKA (reference sequence). With 5 bases removed from V and 4 bases from J, the gap between germline ends came to 20 bases. The CDR3 sequence: CSALPGGPQRETQYF. The CDR3 DNA sequence: TGCAGTGCTCTGCCAGGGGGGCCTCAGCGAGAGACCCAGTACTTC.

This clonotype has more than one count but fewer than ten. The chain has TRBV10-3 and TRBJ1-1; D might be TRBD1 (5 bases). Germline values: CDR1 ENHRY, CDR2 SYGVKD. Trimming shortened V by 6 bases and J by 0 bases, and 14 bases separated the two germline ends. The CDR3 totals 15 residues. This CDR3 is CAISITTVMNTEAFF. The CDR3 DNA follows: TGTGCCATCAGCATAACGACAGTTATGAACACTGAAGCTTTCTTT.

The chain uses TRBV11-2 and TRBJ1-1; 8 bases are a match to TRBD1. The germline V gene has CDR1 SGHAT and CDR2 FQNNGV. This CDR3 has 15 residues. The junction had 6 bases not matched to a gene; V was cut back by 5 bases and J by 1 base. The CDR3 here is CASSPRQGPNTEAFF. DNA of the CDR3: TGTGCCAGCAGCCCCAGACAGGGGCCGAACACTGAAGCTTTCTTT.

The J gene is TRBJ2-5, the V gene TRBV20-1, with 10 bases identical to TRBD2. This CDR3 contains 15 residues. J lost 5 bases, V lost 0 bases, and 6 bases had no gene match. Germline values: CDR1 DFQATT, CDR2 SNEGSKA (reference sequence). The CDR3 DNA is TGCAGTGCTAGAGATTTAGCGGGGGGAAAGGAGACCCAGTACTTC. Protein: CSARDLAGGKETQYF.

The chain employs TRBV4-3 and TRBJ2-7, with D possibly called TRBD1 or TRBD2 (6 bases each). The CDR3 has 14 residues. V was pared by 3 bases and J by 5 bases, with 14 bases between. CDR1 is LGHNA, CDR2 YSLEER, per germline. The CDR3 here is CASSQLQGGDEQYF. Written as DNA, the CDR3 is TGCGCCAGCAGCCAGCTACAGGGAGGAGACGAGCAGTACTTC.

The CDR3 DNA reads TGTGCCAGCAGAAAGACAGGGGGCGAAGGATCACCCCTCCACTTT. Translation gives CASRKTGGEGSPLHF. This chain uses TRBV6-2 or TRBV6-3 with TRBJ1-6; 10 bases align to TRBD1. The germline V gene encodes CDR1 MNHEY and CDR2 SVGEGT. Trimming cost V 6 bases and J 10 bases; bases outside gene matches: 9. CDR3 size: 15 residues.